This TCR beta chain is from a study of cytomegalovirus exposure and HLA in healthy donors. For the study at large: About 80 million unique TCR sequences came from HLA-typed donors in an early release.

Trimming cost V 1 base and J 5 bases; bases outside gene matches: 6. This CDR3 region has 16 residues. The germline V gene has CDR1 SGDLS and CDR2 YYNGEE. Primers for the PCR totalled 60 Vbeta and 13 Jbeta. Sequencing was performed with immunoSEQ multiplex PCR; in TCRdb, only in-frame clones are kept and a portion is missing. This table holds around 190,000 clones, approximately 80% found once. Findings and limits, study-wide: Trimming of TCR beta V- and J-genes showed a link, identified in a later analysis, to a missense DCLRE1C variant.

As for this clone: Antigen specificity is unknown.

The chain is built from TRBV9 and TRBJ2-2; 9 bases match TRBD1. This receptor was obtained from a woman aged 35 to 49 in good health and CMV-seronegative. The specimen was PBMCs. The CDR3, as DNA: TGTGCCAGCAGCGTACAGGGGACAGGGTTGACCGGGGAGCTGTTTTTT. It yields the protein CASSVQGTGLTGELFF.